The T cell receptor (beta chain) under discussion was sequenced for a study of T cell repertoires in cytomegalovirus infection. In TCRdb, the reads were re-called with MiXCR into one record per CDR3 protein. The sample has 250,000 to 300,000 distinct CDR3 sequences, roughly 23% seen once. V dropped 5 bases and J dropped 4; count of bases not matched to a gene: 7. CDR3 length: 15 residues. Germline CDR1 and CDR2: MNHEY and SVGAGI. J is TRBJ2-3 and V is TRBV6-5; 9 bases fit TRBD1. Sequenced input: PBMCs. The source of this sequence is a human donor in good health (CMV status not recorded). Some clones in this sample may be carry-over from other donors' samples. The CDR3 coding sequence is TGTGCCAGCAGTGAAGACAGGGGGGAAGCAGATACGCAGTATTTT. Its protein product is CASSEDRGEADTQYF.